This TCR beta chain was identified during a study of human T cells and chemical hapten exposure. Time point described: pre-sensitization, week 0. Treatment specified: therapeutic diphenylcyclopropenone sensitization with weekly scalp DPC. Trimming took 2 bases from V and 0 from J, leaving 8 bases between them. Per germline, CDR1 LNHDA and CDR2 SQIVND (reference sequence). The CDR3 loop spans 15 amino acids. Study observations and caveats: After DPC sensitization, TCRs above 1 in 1000 frequency showed no change.

One entry per CDR3 protein, called by TCRdb with MiXCR from the RACE reads. Of about 74,000 distinct CDR3 sequences in the sample, less than 15% were seen once. This clonotype was picked up a small number of times. What it recognizes is unknown. J is TRBJ2-1 and V is TRBV19, with D perhaps matching TRBD1 (5 bases). Specimen: whole blood, collected in connection with sensitization to the hapten diphenylcyclopropenone (DPC). The receptor's source is a woman aged 50 to 60 with alopecia areata. Some clones in this sample may be carry-over from other donors' samples. CDR3 coding DNA: TGTGCCAGTAGTATACAGGGTAGCTCCTACAATGAGCAGTTCTTC. Its protein is CASSIQGSSYNEQFF.